This TCR beta chain derives from a study of graft-versus-host responses after intestinal transplantation. As for the study in general: The transplants performed in recipients were multivisceral, liver-intestinal, or isolated intestinal. Every recipient underwent anti-thymocyte globulin induction, then tacrolimus and steroids for approximately three years.

A word on this clone: Its antigen is unidentified.

Clones were sequenced by immunoSEQ multiplex PCR, and TCRdb holds only the in-frame ones, with some missing. The sample shows fewer than 150,000 clones, approximately 92% of them seen only once. Study-level results: GvH clones turned up in recipient marrow; some had shown up first in ileum or blood. Maximum circulating GvH clone levels tracked with early post-transplant HvG decreases.

V lost 4 bases, J lost 3 bases, and 11 bases lay in between. The CDR3 runs to 14 residues. CDR1 and CDR2 from the germline V gene are SGHDT and YYEEEE. This TCR derives from a human donor who received an intestinal transplant. The gene calls are TRBV5-6 and TRBJ2-1, with D possibly TRBD1 on 5 matching bases. The sample in question was unstimulated CD4+ T cells sorted from spleen or lymph node cells, obtained before intestinal transplant. The CDR3 region has the DNA TGTGCCAGCAGCCGACAGACTCACTACAATGAGCAGTTCTTC. This gives the protein CASSRQTHYNEQFF.